These 2 T cell receptor beta chains were all obtained from the same sample, sequenced in a study of shared clonotypes between healthy human individuals. Clones were sequenced by immunoSEQ multiplex PCR, and TCRdb holds only the in-frame ones, with some missing. The data contain about 2.1 million clones, around 95% of them singletons. Terminally differentiated effector memory CD45RA+ cells were excluded from the naive CD8 cells, which were CD45RO-negative and positively selected for CCR7. The sequenced sample was naive CD8+ T cells from PBMCs. These receptors all come from a man in his late teens or twenties in good health. Some clones in this sample may be carry-over from other donors' samples.

The rearrangement links TRBV5-1 to TRBJ2-7, with D uncertain. Germline assignment: CDR1 SGHRS and CDR2 YFSETQ. V dropped 1 base and J dropped 1 base, with 9 bases sitting between them. The length of the CDR3 is 14 residues. In DNA, the CDR3 is TGCGCCAGCAGCTTGTTGGCCCGATCCTACGAGCAGTACTTC. Protein: CASSLLARSYEQYF.

Worth noting for this clone: The identical CDR3 is also encoded by other nucleotide sequences in the sample. The genes are TRBV30 and TRBJ2-1; tentatively, D is TRBD2 (7 bases). This CDR3 has 14 residues. The germline V and J ends were trimmed by 0 bases and 2 bases, with 8 bases remaining between them. Per germline, CDR1 GTSNPN and CDR2 SVGIG (reference sequence). CDR3 in amino acids: CAWSVGGAYNEQFF. The CDR3, as DNA: TGTGCCTGGAGTGTAGGGGGGGCCTACAATGAGCAGTTCTTC.